Only a few counts were recorded for the clone carrying this T cell receptor beta chain. Its antigen remains unidentified. This sample stems from a study of beta chain features in type 1 diabetes. Study-level points and caveats: Any role of HLA type in TCRB rearrangement remained unresolved here. The naive, central memory and Treg TCRB repertoires looked more alike in patients than they did in healthy donors. VDJ junctions from type 1 diabetes patients carried fewer insertions and larger deletions. Possible PCR preference for shorter templates applied equally to patients and controls.

Looked up from germline, CDR1 is KGHSH and CDR2 is LQKENI. The trim removed 2 bases at V and 7 bases at J, leaving 7 bases unmatched. This CDR3 region has 15 residues. Expressed TCRB transcripts were sequenced because the isolated RNA had all been reverse transcribed beforehand. The assay was immunoSEQ multiplex PCR, and TCRdb's table has in-frame clones only and misses some. The table includes under 800,000 clones, around 15% detected once. The chain joins TRBV18 to TRBJ2-1, with TRBD2 identical over 8 bases. The sample taken for sequencing was naive CD4+ T cells from blood. The sequence derives from a man younger than 35 in good health. CDR3 sequence (DNA): TGTGCCAGCTCACCATCGGGGGGGCGCAGGAATGAGCAGTTCTTC. It yields the protein CASSPSGGRRNEQFF.